Listed below are T cell receptor beta chains from one sample, sequenced in a study of siplizumab effects on memory and regulatory T cells. Assay used: immunoSEQ multiplex PCR; TCRdb lists only in-frame clones, some missing. Among more than 70,000 clones listed, around 95% were seen once. Material: CD8+ T cells sorted from blood. Receptors originate from a human donor in good health. Both conserved end residues are part of each CDR3. The D gene is left open where the match is weak. Only part of the rows carry a size: once, few, many, or a class if the clone is expanded.

clone_size d_call j_call cdr3_length v_call cdr3_nt cdr3_aa
- TRBD2 TRBJ2-1 16 TRBV29-1 TGCAGCGTCCCTTCCTGGGCTAGCGGAGATTACAATGAGCAGTTCTTC CSVPSWASGDYNEQFF
once - TRBJ1-3 15 TRBV2 TGTGCCAGCAGGGACCACGACAGAGCTGGAAACACCATATATTTT CASRDHDRAGNTIYF
- - TRBJ1-1 13 TRBV27 TGTGCCAGCAGTTTAAGCTGGAACACTGAAGCTTTCTTT CASSLSWNTEAFF
- - TRBJ2-7 14 TRBV28 TGTGCCAGCAGCCTCTGGCCGAATAACTACGAGCAGTACTTC CASSLWPNNYEQYF
- - TRBJ1-1 13 TRBV4-1 TGCGCCAGCAGCCACACACAGAACACTGAAGCTTTCTTT CASSHTQNTEAFF
- TRBD1 TRBJ1-2 15 TRBV27 TGTGCCAGCAGTTTCTCAGTAACCGGGACAGGCGGCTACACCTTC CASSFSVTGTGGYTF
- TRBD2 TRBJ2-1 16 TRBV27 TGTGCCAGCAGACGGACTAGCGGGGTCCTGATGGATGAGCAGTTCTTC CASRRTSGVLMDEQFF
- TRBD1 TRBJ2-7 14 TRBV7-3 TGTGCCAGCAGCACTGGACAGGGGGTTGGGGAGCAGTACTTC CASSTGQGVGEQYF
- - TRBJ2-4 15 TRBV6-1 TGTGCCAGCAGATTTAGGATCGAAATCGTGGGCATTCAGTACTTC CASRFRIEIVGIQYF
once TRBD2 TRBJ2-3 17 TRBV7-8 TGTGCCAGCAGCTTAGACGGCGCTAGCGGGAGTATAGATACGCAGTATTTT CASSLDGASGSIDTQYF
- TRBD1 TRBJ2-7 15 TRBV11-3 TGTGCCAGCAGCTTAGCTTGGACAGGGTCCTACGAGCAGTACTTC CASSLAWTGSYEQYF
- TRBD1 TRBJ1-1 13 TRBV6-4 TGTGCCAGCAGGACAGGGGTATGGACTGAAGCTTTCTTT CASRTGVWTEAFF
- TRBD2 TRBJ2-1 16 TRBV2 TGTGCCAGCAGTGAAATTAGCGGGAGCTCCTACAATGAGCAGTTCTTC CASSEISGSSYNEQFF
- - TRBJ2-3 17 TRBV9 TGTGCCAGCAGCGTAAATAGGGGGGAGCCCATCACAGATACGCAGTATTTT CASSVNRGEPITDTQYF
- - TRBJ2-2 13 TRBV9 TGTGCCAGCAGCGCAGGTACCACCGGGGAGCTGTTTTTT CASSAGTTGELFF
- - TRBJ2-5 13 TRBV5-1 TGCGCCAGCAGCCTTTGGTCGGGGGAGACCCAGTACTTC CASSLWSGETQYF
- - TRBJ2-2 13 TRBV5-6 TGTGCCAGCAGCGACGACTACACCGGGGAGCTGTTTTTT CASSDDYTGELFF
- TRBD1 TRBJ2-7 13 TRBV28 TGTGCCAGCAGCTCTTACACAGGGGACGAGCAGTACTTC CASSSYTGDEQYF
- - TRBJ2-7 15 TRBV9 TGTGCCAGCAGCGTAGGGTACGACTATTCCTACGAGCAGTACTTC CASSVGYDYSYEQYF
- - TRBJ2-1 15 TRBV4-2 TGTGCCAGCAGCCAAGTGTGGGGCGGTCGGGATGAGCAGTTCTTC CASSQVWGGRDEQFF
- TRBD2 TRBJ2-7 15 TRBV7-6 TGTGCCAGCAGCGCAGGACTAGCGGGATCCGACGAGCAGTACTTC CASSAGLAGSDEQYF
- - TRBJ2-4 17 TRBV27 TGTGCCAGCAGTTCCCCCTCGGGGCCCTTAAGGCCCCACATTCAGTACTTC CASSSPSGPLRPHIQYF
- TRBD1 TRBJ2-1 16 TRBV29-1 TGCAGCGATCAAAAAAAGGACAGGGACTCGACCAATGAGCAGTTCTTC CSDQKKDRDSTNEQFF
- - TRBJ1-5 15 TRBV4-2 TGTGCCAGCAGCCAAGATCCAGGGCTGGTGCAGCCCCAGCATTTT CASSQDPGLVQPQHF
- - TRBJ2-3 16 TRBV4-1 TGCGCCAGCAGCCAGATGGTACGGCAGAGCACAGATACGCAGTATTTT CASSQMVRQSTDTQYF
- - TRBJ2-5 15 TRBV9 TGTGCCAGCAGCGTAGCAGGGGCGCGTCAAGAGACCCAGTACTTC CASSVAGARQETQYF
- TRBD1 TRBJ1-3 14 TRBV13 TGTGCCAGCAGCCAGGACAGGCCGGGAAACACCATATATTTT CASSQDRPGNTIYF
- TRBD2 TRBJ2-7 14 TRBV4-2 TGTGCCAGCAGCCACGGACTAGCCGGCTACGAGCAGTACTTC CASSHGLAGYEQYF
- - TRBJ2-7 16 TRBV15 TGTGCCACCAGCAGAGCGGTGCGAGGGCCCGGCTACGAGCAGTACTTC CATSRAVRGPGYEQYF
- - TRBJ1-2 14 TRBV13 TGTGCCAGCAGCTTGGGAAAGACTAACTATGGCTACACCTTC CASSLGKTNYGYTF
- - TRBJ1-4 15 TRBV7-6 TGTGCCAGCAGCTTCGGGGGCGCAACTAATGAAAAACTGTTTTTT CASSFGGATNEKLFF